This section outlines one TCR beta chain sequence together with its context. Its antigen remains unidentified. This record belongs to a study of cytomegalovirus exposure and HLA in healthy donors. Points from the study as a whole: One variant, a missense change in DCLRE1C, was linked in a later analysis to TCR beta V- and J-gene trimming.

This PCR relied on a set of 60 Vbeta primers and 13 Jbeta primers. TCRdb's copy holds only in-frame clones and misses some; the assay was immunoSEQ multiplex PCR. Of 150,000 to 200,000 clones detected, about four fifths appear once; the ten largest clones hold 4.5% to 7.5%. The germline gives CDR1 MNHEY, CDR2 SVGAGI. There are 13 residues in the CDR3. V was pared by 0 bases and J by 10 bases, with 12 bases between. The chain combines TRBV6-5 with TRBJ1-1; TRBD1 is a possible D gene (5 bases). The clonotype originates from a woman aged 30 to 39 in good health and CMV-seropositive. Sequencing was performed on PBMCs. The CDR3: CASSYSKAGSAFF. In nucleotides, the CDR3 is TGTGCCAGCAGTTACTCGAAGGCAGGGTCAGCTTTCTTT.